What follows describes a single T cell receptor beta chain. What it binds is unknown. Samples were assayed with immunoSEQ v3.0 at survey level. TCRdb's copy holds only in-frame clones and misses some; the assay was immunoSEQ multiplex PCR. The sample carries approximately 11,000 clones, around 89% recorded once. The CDR3 consists of 17 residues. Germline V gene lookup returns CDR1 LNHDA and CDR2 SQIVND (reference sequence). V was clipped by 4 bases and J by 2 bases; unmatched bases: 9. The data derive from a study of long-term antiretroviral therapy in people with HIV. Study context: Sampling started about a decade before the 2015 immediate-ART recommendation.

Study findings and constraints: Information on adherence to ART, viral resistance or therapy changes was unavailable.

The clonotype was recovered from a woman between 40 and 55 years old with HIV. The chain combines TRBV19 with TRBJ2-1, with TRBD2 matching 9 bases. This specimen consisted of unsorted PBMCs, obtained 0.2 years before starting antiretroviral therapy. CDR3 bases: TGTGCCAGTAGTACAATAGCGGGGGTGGCTACCTACAATGAGCAGTTCTTC. Encoded protein: CASSTIAGVATYNEQFF. The variable domain in full, with the rest retrieved from reference TRBV19 and TRBJ2-1, is DGGITQSPKYLFRKEGQNVTLSCEQNLNHDAMYWYRQDPGQGLRLIYYSQIVNDFQKGDIAEGYSVSREKKESFPLTVTSAQKNPTAFYLCASSTIAGVATYNEQFFGPGTRLTVL.